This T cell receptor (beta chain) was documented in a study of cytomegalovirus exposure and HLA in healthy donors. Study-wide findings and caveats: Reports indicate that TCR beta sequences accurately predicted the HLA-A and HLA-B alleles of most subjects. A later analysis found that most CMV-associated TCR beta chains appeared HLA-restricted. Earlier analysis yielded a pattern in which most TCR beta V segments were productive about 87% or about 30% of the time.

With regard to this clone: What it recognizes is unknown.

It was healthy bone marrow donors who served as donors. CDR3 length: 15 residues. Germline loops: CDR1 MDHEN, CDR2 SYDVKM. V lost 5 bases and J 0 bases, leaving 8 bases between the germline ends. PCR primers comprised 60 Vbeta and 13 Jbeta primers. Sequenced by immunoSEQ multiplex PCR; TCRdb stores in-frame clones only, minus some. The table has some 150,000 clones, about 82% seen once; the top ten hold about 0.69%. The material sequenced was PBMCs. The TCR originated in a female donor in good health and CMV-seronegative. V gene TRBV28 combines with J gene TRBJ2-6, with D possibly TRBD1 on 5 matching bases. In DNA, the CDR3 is TGTGCCAGCAGTCCTACAGGCTCTGGGGCCAACGTCCTGACTTTC. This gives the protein CASSPTGSGANVLTF.